This T cell receptor (beta chain) was observed in a study of T-cell reconstitution after alpha-beta-depleted transplantation in children. CDR3 length: 15 residues. Trimming removed 4 bases from V and 6 bases from J; junction bases left unmatched: 9. Germline CDR1 DFQATT, CDR2 SNEGSKA (reference sequence). Unique molecular identifiers featured in how the TCRbeta library was prepared. TCRdb used MiXCR to reprocess the PCR reads, holding one entry per CDR3 protein. Among 500,000 to 650,000 distinct CDR3 sequences listed, 13% were seen once. The TCR sequence derives from a male patient younger than 18 who had a stem cell transplant for acute myeloid leukemia, so the T cells may come from the graft donor. The material sequenced was PBMCs, mostly from graft donor cells, taken 360 days after TCRalphabeta/CD19-depleted stem cell transplant. This chain uses TRBV20-1 with TRBJ2-3; 11 bases fit TRBD1. The CDR3 nucleotides are TGCAGTGCTACCCGGACAGGGGGCAGCTTTGATACGCAGTATTTT. It yields the protein CSATRTGGSFDTQYF.